The 17 T cell receptor beta chains listed next were all sequenced from one sample in a study of cytomegalovirus exposure and HLA in healthy donors (dated by TCRdb to about 2017). Library preparation used the immunoSEQ multiplex PCR assay. For the multiplex PCR, a mixture combining 60 forward primers for TCR Vbeta segments and 13 reverse primers for TCR Jbeta segments was used. TCRdb re-hosts the immuneACCESS table, in-frame sequences only. Its copies lack some clones; in the studies checked, an unresolved V gene accounts for under half of them, and the cause for the rest is not known. The sample table lists 63,000 or so clones, around 74% of them with a count of one. About 20% of the sample goes to the ten largest clones. Sequencing was carried out using PBMCs. The source is a woman aged 30 to 39 in good health and CMV-seropositive.

The chain recombines TRBV5-4 with TRBJ2-7; maybe TRBD2 (7 bases). The CDR3 length is 15 residues. Germline CDR1 and CDR2: SGHNT and YYREEE (reference sequence). Trimming took off 4 bases at V and 5 bases at J, with 19 bases between the two ends. CDR3: CASSSRGGGANEQYF. The CDR3, as DNA: TGTGCCAGCAGCAGCCGGGGAGGGGGGGCCAACGAGCAGTACTTC.

V is TRBV18 and J is TRBJ2-7; no clear D gene. Germline-derived CDR1 and CDR2 are KGHSH and LQKENI. The CDR3 runs 13 residues. Trimming removed 6 bases at V and 2 bases at J, with 11 bases between. The CDR3 DNA reads as TGTGCCAGCTCGCTTTCTGAGGCCTACGAGCAGTACTTC. Residues: CASSLSEAYEQYF.

This CDR3 is CASSPSQTGWNTEAFF. The CDR3 coding sequence is TGTGCCAGCAGCCCCTCTCAAACAGGATGGAACACTGAAGCTTTCTTT. This chain links TRBV13 with TRBJ1-1; a possible D gene is TRBD1 (5 bases). Trimming removed 5 bases at V and 1 base at J, with 17 bases between. The CDR3 has 16 residues. Germline CDR1 is PRHDT and CDR2 is FYEKMQ (reference sequence). Supplemented by reference TRBV13 and TRBJ1-1, the full variable domain reads AAGVIQSPRHLIKEKRETATLKCYPIPRHDTVYWYQQGPGQDPQFLISFYEKMQSDKGSIPDRFSAQQFSDYHSELNMSSLELGDSALYFCASSPSQTGWNTEAFFGQGTRLTVV.

This clone was seen a few times. The V and J genes are TRBV15 and TRBJ2-7, with TRBD2 identical over 9 bases. There are 14 residues in the CDR3. Looked up from germline, CDR1 is LNHNV and CDR2 is YYDKDF (reference sequence). V lost 5 bases to trimming and J lost 1 base; unmatched junction nucleotides: 3. The CDR3 bases are TGTGCCACCAGCCGAACTAGCGGGTCCTACGAGCAGTACTTC. Encoded protein: CATSRTSGSYEQYF.

This chain connects TRBV29-1 to TRBJ2-3; no firm D call. Germline CDR1 and CDR2: SQVTM and ANQGSEA. V lost 3 bases and J 0 bases, leaving 4 bases between the germline ends. This CDR3 comprises 12 residues. CDR3 nucleotide sequence: TGCAGCGTTGACTATAGCACAGATACGCAGTATTTT. As protein: CSVDYSTDTQYF.

This chain connects TRBV10-3 to TRBJ2-7; a weak D match, TRBD1 (5 bases). CDR3 length equals 14 residues. Germline-derived CDR1 and CDR2 are ENHRY and SYGVKD. Trimming took off 6 bases at V and 3 bases at J, with 15 bases between the two ends. CDR3 loop: CAISTFAQGYEQYF. CDR3 DNA sequence: TGTGCCATCAGCACCTTCGCCCAGGGCTACGAGCAGTACTTC.

The V call is TRBV5-1, the J call TRBJ2-2, with 7 nucleotides matching TRBD1. Germline V gene data show CDR1 as SGHRS and CDR2 as YFSETQ. The length of the CDR3 is 15 residues. Unmatched junction bases numbered 4, after V lost 0 bases and J lost 5 bases. The CDR3 loop is CASSLAETGTGELFF. CDR3 coding DNA: TGCGCCAGCAGCTTGGCCGAGACAGGGACCGGGGAGCTGTTTTTT.

This clone appeared a single time. The chain is built from TRBV15 and TRBJ2-5, with D possibly matching TRBD2 (6 bases). Deletions cut 8 bases from V and 2 bases from J, with 15 bases between. Germline V gene data show CDR1 as LNHNV and CDR2 as YYDKDF (reference sequence). This CDR3 region has 14 residues. In DNA form, the CDR3 reads TGTGCCACCGGGTTGGGGGACTTACAAGAGACCCAGTACTTC. It encodes CATGLGDLQETQYF.

The gene calls are TRBV5-1 and TRBJ1-4; 8 bases are a match to TRBD1. This CDR3 has 14 residues. CDR1 SGHRS and CDR2 YFSETQ come from the germline V gene. J was trimmed by 6 bases and V by 4 bases; bases with no gene match: 5. The CDR3, as DNA: TGCGCCAGCAGCCCCAGGGGGCTTTATGAAAAACTGTTTTTT. Translating it yields CASSPRGLYEKLFF.

The chain carries TRBV6-1 and TRBJ2-2, with 14 bases identical to TRBD2. Trimming cost V 4 bases and J 1 base; bases outside gene matches: 2. The CDR3 is made up of 17 amino acids. The germline V gene encodes CDR1 MNHNS and CDR2 SASEGT. CDR3 coding DNA: TGTGCCAGCAGTGCCGGGACTAGCGGGGGGAACACCGGGGAGCTGTTTTTT. Its translation is CASSAGTSGGNTGELFF.

This chain links TRBV28 with TRBJ1-5, with no clear D. CDR1 MDHEN and CDR2 SYDVKM come from the germline V gene. This CDR3 comprises 14 residues. V was cut by 6 bases and J by 1 base, with 10 bases left in between. The CDR3 DNA is TGTGCCAGCAGACTTCGACAAAGCAATCAGCCCCAGCATTTT. Translated: CASRLRQSNQPQHF.

This clone was seen a single time. The genes are TRBV19 and TRBJ1-5; 7 positions agree with TRBD1. The J segment lost 4 bases and the V segment lost 7 bases, leaving 4 bases of the junction unmatched. The CDR3 is 13 residues long. Germline CDR1 LNHDA, CDR2 SQIVND (reference sequence). CDR3 DNA sequence: TGTGCCAGTAAAGACAGGGTAAATCAGCCCCAGCATTTT. The encoded protein is CASKDRVNQPQHF.

This clone showed up just a few times. This rearrangement joins TRBV28 to TRBJ2-7, with TRBD1 as a possible D gene (6 bases). The CDR3 length is 16 residues. The V end lost 7 bases, the J end lost 4 bases, and 23 bases lay between the germline ends. CDR1 and CDR2 (germline): MDHEN, SYDVKM. The CDR3: CASITNGATGLYEQYF. DNA of the CDR3: TGTGCCAGCATCACAAACGGGGCCACAGGGTTGTACGAGCAGTACTTC.

The gene calls are TRBV6-5 and TRBJ2-7; D is uncertain. V lost 0 bases and J 2 bases, leaving 14 bases between the germline ends. The CDR3 consists of 16 residues. The germline gives CDR1 MNHEY, CDR2 SVGAGI. The CDR3 region has the DNA TGTGCCAGCAGTTACTCTTTCGTCAGCGTTACCTACGAGCAGTACTTC. Its protein product is CASSYSFVSVTYEQYF.

This sequence joins TRBV4-2 and TRBJ1-2; D unclear. V was pared by 1 base and J by 5 bases, with 14 bases between. The CDR3 sequence is 15 residues long. In germline, CDR1 is LGHNA, CDR2 YNFKEQ. DNA of the CDR3: TGTGCCAGCAGCCAAGGAACGTCGAGCGGGTATGGCTACACCTTC. It encodes CASSQGTSSGYGYTF.

The chain carries TRBV7-9 and TRBJ2-7; 8 nucleotides line up with TRBD2. The CDR3 is 18 amino acids. CDR1 and CDR2 from the germline V gene are SEHNR and FQNEAQ (reference sequence). The V and J ends lost 5 bases and 0 bases, in that order; junction bases with no gene match: 15. In DNA, the CDR3 is TGTGCCAGCAGCCCCGGACTAGCCTCCTTTTTAAGCTCCTACGAGCAGTACTTC. It specifies CASSPGLASFLSSYEQYF.

The chain employs TRBV30 and TRBJ2-3; no firm D call. Germline CDR1 and CDR2: GTSNPN and SVGIG (reference sequence). The length of the CDR3 is 14 residues. Trimming shortened V by 0 bases and J by 0 bases, and 7 bases separated the two germline ends. CDR3 nucleotide sequence: TGTGCCTGGAGTGTAGCGCCAAGCACAGATACGCAGTATTTT. This encodes CAWSVAPSTDTQYF.